Detailed here is one T cell receptor beta chain. Its antigen remains unknown. The data were taken from a study of T cell responses to AZD1222 COVID-19 vaccine. Study conclusions and caveats: Two doses of AZD1222 preceded a rise in Spike-specific TCR breadth and depth. Among vaccine-associated CD4 TCRs, coverage spanned spike, with dominance at 160-218 and 743-854.

V lost 3 bases to trimming and J lost 4 bases, with 8 bases between them. The CDR3 contains 13 residues. Germline assignment: CDR1 LNHDA and CDR2 SQIVND (reference sequence). Clones were read by immunoSEQ multiplex PCR, and TCRdb kept only the in-frame ones, dropping some. This table has 150,000 or so clones, around 92% appearing once. This TCR derives from an adult who received the AZD1222 COVID-19 vaccine. The chain links TRBV19 to TRBJ2-3, with D perhaps TRBD1 or TRBD2 (5 bases each). This material consisted of peripheral blood, taken 28 days after the second AZD1222 dose. CDR3 protein: CASSIGGADTQYF. CDR3 nucleotides: TGTGCCAGTAGTATTGGGGGTGCAGATACGCAGTATTTT.